This T cell receptor (beta chain) was recorded in a study of blood T cells in healthy people across ages. Study conclusions and caveats: Long-lived and aged donors differed, with more naive CD4+ cells and higher diversity in the long-lived.

A J-beta primer mix and a sample-barcoded 5' primer were used in a second PCR of roughly 6 to 11 cycles. MiXCR was run by TCRdb on the 5' RACE reads, yielding one entry per CDR3 protein. The sample has 1.5 million to 2 million distinct CDR3 sequences, roughly 30% seen once; the top ten hold less than 9.5%. CDR1 and CDR2 (germline): SGHRS, YFSETQ. The J segment lost 6 bases and the V segment lost 4 bases, leaving 9 bases of the junction unmatched. The CDR3 extends over 14 amino acids. This clonotype came up many times. Its antigen is unknown. Sequences were obtained from blood. V and J are TRBV5-1 and TRBJ1-2; 7 positions match TRBD1. The TCR sequence derives from a woman under 40 in good health. CDR3 protein: CASSSTGAGDGYTF. For the CDR3, the DNA is TGCGCCAGCAGCAGTACAGGGGCTGGGGATGGCTACACCTTC.